The 9 T cell receptor beta chains in this list originate from one sample, sequenced in a study of Ad26.COV2.S vaccination and SARS-CoV-2 variants. This sample's treatment: some 20 received Ad26.COV2.S at low or high dose, single or two shots; about 5 received placebo; per-sample allocation not given. Collection of samples fell on day 63 after the first vaccine or placebo injection. The repertoire was sequenced with immunoSEQ multiplex PCR; TCRdb's copy has only in-frame clones and lacks some. The data hold roughly 420,000 clones, with roughly nine tenths observed a single time. Source: peripheral blood, taken in a trial of Ad26.COV2.S vaccine versus placebo. The receptors were sampled from a person aged 18-65 years who received the Ad26.COV2.S COVID-19 vaccine or a placebo.

The chain recombines TRBV6-2 or TRBV6-3 with TRBJ1-3; a possible D gene is TRBD1 (5 bases). CDR1 MNHEY and CDR2 SVGEGT come from the germline V gene. The length of the CDR3 is 16 residues. V dropped 2 bases and J dropped 0 bases, with 11 bases sitting between them. CDR3: CASSYPGQVSGNTIYF. The DNA for the CDR3 is TGTGCCAGCAGTTACCCCGGACAAGTCTCTGGAAACACCATATATTTT.

The chain couples TRBV21-1 to TRBJ1-2; the listed D gene, TRBD1, was not tested against the DNA. TRBV21-1 is shown as a pseudogene. CDR3 length: 19 residues. CDR3 nucleotide sequence: TGTGCCAGCAGCAATGGGGTCGGAGGGACAGGGGGCGATAACTATGGCTACACCTTC. Translation gives CASSNGVGGTGGDNYGYTF.

V gene TRBV19 combines with J gene TRBJ1-1, with TRBD1 as a possible D gene (5 bases). V was pared by 3 bases and J by 6 bases, with 20 bases between. Germline V CDR1 and CDR2: LNHDA, SQIVND (reference sequence). The CDR3 sequence is 16 residues long. The CDR3 DNA reads TGTGCCAGTAGTATCGGCGGGGGACTGACCTTGGCTGAAGCTTTCTTT. It codes for CASSIGGGLTLAEAFF.

This chain connects TRBV18 to TRBJ2-7; no reliable D call. Between the trimmed V and J ends, which lost 6 bases and 2 bases, there was a span of 20 bases. CDR1 and CDR2 from the germline V gene are KGHSH and LQKENI. The CDR3 loop spans 16 amino acids. The CDR3 DNA reads TGTGCCAGCTCCCCTCTAGTTTTTGGGTCGACCTACGAGCAGTACTTC. Translation: CASSPLVFGSTYEQYF.

The chain combines TRBV9 with TRBJ1-3, with unresolved D. Germline loops: CDR1 SGDLS, CDR2 YYNGEE. This CDR3 region has 16 residues. Trimming removed 2 bases at V and 4 bases at J, with 16 bases between. The CDR3 region is CASSVWGEVAGNTIYF. In DNA, the CDR3 is TGTGCCAGCAGCGTTTGGGGTGAGGTTGCCGGAAACACCATATATTTT.

V usage is TRBV10-1 and J usage is TRBJ2-5, with 8 nucleotides matching TRBD1. CDR3 length: 14 residues. Germline trimming cut 3 bases from V and 5 bases from J; bases unmatched to any gene: 5. The germline V gene encodes CDR1 WNHNN and CDR2 SYGVQD (reference sequence). In DNA form, the CDR3 reads TGCGCCAGCAGTGATCAGGGGGCGGTGGAGACCCAGTACTTC. Residues: CASSDQGAVETQYF.

The chain recombines TRBV7-3 with TRBJ2-1; 11 bases line up with TRBD2. The V gene end was trimmed by 2 bases and the J gene end by 7 bases; junction bases not matched to a gene: 4. Germline loops: CDR1 SGHTA, CDR2 FQGTGA. This CDR3 has 15 amino acids. For the CDR3, the DNA is TGTGCCAGCAGCTTATATGCTAGCGGGGGGAATGAGCAGTTCTTC. Translation gives CASSLYASGGNEQFF.

The J gene is TRBJ1-2, the V gene TRBV28, with D possibly TRBD1 on 6 matching bases. Per germline, CDR1 MDHEN and CDR2 SYDVKM. V gave up 4 bases and J gave up 3 bases, with 15 bases separating them. The CDR3 is 15 residues long. This CDR3 is CASSSLLQGDYGYTF. The DNA of the CDR3 is TGTGCCAGCAGTTCCCTCTTACAGGGAGACTATGGCTACACCTTC.

This clone was observed a single time. This chain uses TRBV2 with TRBJ2-1; TRBD2 matches 12 bases. V shed 0 bases, J shed 7 bases, and the junction held 4 bases outside the gene matches. This CDR3 has 16 residues. Germline CDR1 is SNHLY and CDR2 is FYNNEI. The CDR3 DNA follows: TGTGCCAGCAGTGAAGCGCTGACTAGCGGGAGTAATGAGCAGTTCTTC. Protein: CASSEALTSGSNEQFF. Combining the CDR3 with reference TRBV2 and TRBJ2-1 gives the whole variable domain EPEVTQTPSHQVTQMGQEVILRCVPISNHLYFYWYRQILGQKVEFLVSFYNNEISEKSEIFDDQFSVERPDGSNFTLKIRSTKLEDSAMYFCASSEALTSGSNEQFFGPGTRLTVL.